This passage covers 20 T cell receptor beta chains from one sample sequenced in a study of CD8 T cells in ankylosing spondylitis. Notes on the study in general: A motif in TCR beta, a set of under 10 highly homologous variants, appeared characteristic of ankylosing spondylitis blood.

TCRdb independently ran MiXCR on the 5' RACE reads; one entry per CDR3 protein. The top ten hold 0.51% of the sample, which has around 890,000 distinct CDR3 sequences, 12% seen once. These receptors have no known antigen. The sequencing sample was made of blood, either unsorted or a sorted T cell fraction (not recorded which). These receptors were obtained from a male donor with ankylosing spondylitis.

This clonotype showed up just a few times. CDR3 coding DNA: TGTGCCAGCAGCGCATTACAGGGACGATCTGGAAACACCATATATTTT. Translating gives CASSALQGRSGNTIYF. The chain has TRBV9 and TRBJ1-3; TRBD1 is a possible D gene (6 bases). The CDR3 runs to 16 residues. Trimming pared 3 bases from V and 1 base from J, leaving 14 bases between. Germline V CDR1 and CDR2: SGDLS, YYNGEE.

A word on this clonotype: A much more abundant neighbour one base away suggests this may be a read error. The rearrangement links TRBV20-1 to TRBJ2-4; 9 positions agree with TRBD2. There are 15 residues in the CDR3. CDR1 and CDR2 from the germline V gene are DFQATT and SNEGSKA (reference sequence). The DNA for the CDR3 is TGCAGTGCTAGAGATCTGTGGACTAGCGAAAACACTCAGTACTTC. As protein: CSARDLWTSENTQYF.

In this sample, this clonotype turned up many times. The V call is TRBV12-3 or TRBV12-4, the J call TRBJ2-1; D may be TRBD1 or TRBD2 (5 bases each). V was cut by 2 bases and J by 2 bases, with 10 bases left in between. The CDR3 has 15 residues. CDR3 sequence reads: CASSLRGRTYNEQFF. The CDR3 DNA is TGTGCCAGCAGTTTACGGGGCAGGACCTACAATGAGCAGTTCTTC.

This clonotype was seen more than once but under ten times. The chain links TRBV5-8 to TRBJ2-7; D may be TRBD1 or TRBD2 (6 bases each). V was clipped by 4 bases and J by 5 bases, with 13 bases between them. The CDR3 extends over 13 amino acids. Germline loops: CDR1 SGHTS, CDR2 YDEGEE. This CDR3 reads CASSHPRGDEQYF. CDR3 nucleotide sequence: TGTGCCAGCAGCCACCCGAGGGGGGACGAGCAGTACTTC.

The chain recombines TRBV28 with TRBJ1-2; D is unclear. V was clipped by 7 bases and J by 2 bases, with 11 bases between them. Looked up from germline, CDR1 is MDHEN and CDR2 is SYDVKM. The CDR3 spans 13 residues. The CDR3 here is CASTTVPNYGYTF. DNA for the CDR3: TGTGCCAGCACCACAGTTCCAAACTATGGCTACACCTTC.

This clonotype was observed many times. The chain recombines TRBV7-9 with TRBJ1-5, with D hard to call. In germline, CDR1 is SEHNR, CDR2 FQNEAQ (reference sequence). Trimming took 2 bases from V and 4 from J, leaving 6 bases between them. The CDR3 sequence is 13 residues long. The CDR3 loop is CASSLNWNQPQHF. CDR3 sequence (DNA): TGTGCCAGCAGCTTAAATTGGAATCAGCCCCAGCATTTT.

CDR3 sequence reads: CSARDSERFNSPLHF. CDR3 DNA sequence: TGCAGTGCTAGAGACAGTGAGCGCTTTAATTCACCCCTCCACTTT. The V gene is TRBV20-1, the J gene TRBJ1-6; D remains unclear. The CDR3 spans 15 residues. V was shortened by 0 bases and J by 6 bases, with 12 bases between the two germline ends. Germline values: CDR1 DFQATT, CDR2 SNEGSKA (reference sequence).

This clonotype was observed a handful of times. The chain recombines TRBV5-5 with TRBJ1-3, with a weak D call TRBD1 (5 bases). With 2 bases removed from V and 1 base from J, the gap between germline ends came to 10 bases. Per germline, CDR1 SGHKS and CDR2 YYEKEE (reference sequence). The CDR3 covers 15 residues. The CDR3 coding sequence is TGTGCCAGCAGCTTCTCCGGGGCTTCTGGAAACACCATATATTTT. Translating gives CASSFSGASGNTIYF. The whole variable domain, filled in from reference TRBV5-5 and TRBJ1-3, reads DAGVTQSPTHLIKTRGQQVTLRCSPISGHKSVSWYQQVLGQGPQFIFQYYEKEERGRGNFPDRFSARQFPNYSSELNVNALLLGDSALYLCASSFSGASGNTIYFGEGSWLTVV.

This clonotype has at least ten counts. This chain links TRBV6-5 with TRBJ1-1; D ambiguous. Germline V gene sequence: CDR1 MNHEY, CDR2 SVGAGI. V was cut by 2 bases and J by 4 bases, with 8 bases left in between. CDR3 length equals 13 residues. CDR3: CASSYGQITEAFF. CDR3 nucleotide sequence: TGTGCCAGCAGTTACGGGCAGATCACTGAAGCTTTCTTT.

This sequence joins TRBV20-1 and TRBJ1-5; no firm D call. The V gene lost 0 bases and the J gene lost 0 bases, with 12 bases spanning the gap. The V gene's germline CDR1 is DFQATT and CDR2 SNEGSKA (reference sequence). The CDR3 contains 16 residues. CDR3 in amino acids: CSARDFWADSNQPQHF. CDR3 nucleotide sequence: TGCAGTGCTAGAGATTTTTGGGCGGATAGCAATCAGCCCCAGCATTTT.

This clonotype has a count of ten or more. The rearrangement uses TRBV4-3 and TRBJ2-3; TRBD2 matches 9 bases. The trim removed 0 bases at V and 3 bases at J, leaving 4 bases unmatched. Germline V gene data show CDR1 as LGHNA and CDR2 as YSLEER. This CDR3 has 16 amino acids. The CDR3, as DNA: TGCGCCAGCAGCCAAGATCGGGCGGGAGGGACAGATACGCAGTATTTT. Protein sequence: CASSQDRAGGTDTQYF.

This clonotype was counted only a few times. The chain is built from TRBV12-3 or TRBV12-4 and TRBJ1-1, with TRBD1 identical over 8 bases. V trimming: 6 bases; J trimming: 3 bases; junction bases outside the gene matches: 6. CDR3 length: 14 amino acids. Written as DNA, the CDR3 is TGTGCCAGCAGAACGACAGGGGCACACACTGAAGCTTTCTTT. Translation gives CASRTTGAHTEAFF.

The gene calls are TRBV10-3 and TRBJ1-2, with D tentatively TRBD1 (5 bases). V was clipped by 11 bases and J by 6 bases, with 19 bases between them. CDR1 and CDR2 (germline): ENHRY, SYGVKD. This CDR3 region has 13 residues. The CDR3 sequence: CASKAQATNGYTF. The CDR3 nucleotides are TGTGCCTCCAAGGCACAGGCGACGAATGGCTACACCTTC.

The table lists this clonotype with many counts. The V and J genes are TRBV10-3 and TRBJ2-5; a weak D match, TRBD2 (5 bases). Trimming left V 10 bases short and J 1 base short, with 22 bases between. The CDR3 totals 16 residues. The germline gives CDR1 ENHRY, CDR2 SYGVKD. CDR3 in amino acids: CATAPHRLASQETQYF. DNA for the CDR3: TGTGCCACCGCCCCGCACCGGCTAGCCTCCCAAGAGACCCAGTACTTC.

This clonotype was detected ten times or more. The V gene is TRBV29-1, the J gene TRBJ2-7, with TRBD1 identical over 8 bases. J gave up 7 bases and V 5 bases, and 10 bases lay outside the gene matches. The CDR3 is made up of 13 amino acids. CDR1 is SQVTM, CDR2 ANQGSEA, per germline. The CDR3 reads CSVRGQGAREQYF. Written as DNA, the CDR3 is TGCAGCGTTAGGGGGCAGGGGGCGCGGGAGCAGTACTTC.

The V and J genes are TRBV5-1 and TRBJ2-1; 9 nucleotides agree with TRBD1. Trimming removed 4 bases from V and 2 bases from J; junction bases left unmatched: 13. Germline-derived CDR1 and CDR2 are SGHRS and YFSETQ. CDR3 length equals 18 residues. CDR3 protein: CASSIPSGQGYTYNEQFF. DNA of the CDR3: TGCGCCAGCAGCATACCCTCGGGACAGGGTTATACCTACAATGAGCAGTTCTTC. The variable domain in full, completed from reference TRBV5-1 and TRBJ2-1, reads KAGVTQTPRYLIKTRGQQVTLSCSPISGHRSVSWYQQTPGQGLQFLFEYFSETQRNKGNFPGRFSGRQFSNSRSEMNVSTLELGDSALYLCASSIPSGQGYTYNEQFFGPGTRLTVL.

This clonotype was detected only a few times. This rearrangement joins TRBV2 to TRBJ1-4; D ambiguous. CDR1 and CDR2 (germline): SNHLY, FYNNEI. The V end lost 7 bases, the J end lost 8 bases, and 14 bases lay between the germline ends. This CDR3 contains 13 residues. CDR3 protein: CASTLTWREKLFF. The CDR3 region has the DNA TGTGCCAGCACCCTCACCTGGCGAGAAAAACTGTTTTTT.

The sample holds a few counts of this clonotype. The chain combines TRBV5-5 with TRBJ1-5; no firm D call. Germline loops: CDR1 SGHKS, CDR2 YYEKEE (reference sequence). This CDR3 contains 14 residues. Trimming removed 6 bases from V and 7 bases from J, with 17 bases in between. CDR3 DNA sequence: TGTGCCAGCAACCCAATGCCCGGAAGCCAGCCCCAGCATTTT. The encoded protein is CASNPMPGSQPQHF.

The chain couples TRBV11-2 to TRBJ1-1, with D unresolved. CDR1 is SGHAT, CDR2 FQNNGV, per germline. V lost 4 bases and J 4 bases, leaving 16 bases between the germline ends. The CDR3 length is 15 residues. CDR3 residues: CASSSLTFRGTEAFF. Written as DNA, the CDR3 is TGTGCCAGCAGCTCTTTGACCTTTAGAGGCACTGAAGCTTTCTTT.

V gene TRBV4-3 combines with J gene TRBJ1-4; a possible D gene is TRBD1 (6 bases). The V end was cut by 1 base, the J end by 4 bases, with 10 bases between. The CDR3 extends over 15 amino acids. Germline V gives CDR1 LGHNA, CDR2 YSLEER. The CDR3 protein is CASSQGAGVNEKLFF. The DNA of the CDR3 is TGCGCCAGCAGCCAAGGTGCAGGGGTTAATGAAAAACTGTTTTTT.